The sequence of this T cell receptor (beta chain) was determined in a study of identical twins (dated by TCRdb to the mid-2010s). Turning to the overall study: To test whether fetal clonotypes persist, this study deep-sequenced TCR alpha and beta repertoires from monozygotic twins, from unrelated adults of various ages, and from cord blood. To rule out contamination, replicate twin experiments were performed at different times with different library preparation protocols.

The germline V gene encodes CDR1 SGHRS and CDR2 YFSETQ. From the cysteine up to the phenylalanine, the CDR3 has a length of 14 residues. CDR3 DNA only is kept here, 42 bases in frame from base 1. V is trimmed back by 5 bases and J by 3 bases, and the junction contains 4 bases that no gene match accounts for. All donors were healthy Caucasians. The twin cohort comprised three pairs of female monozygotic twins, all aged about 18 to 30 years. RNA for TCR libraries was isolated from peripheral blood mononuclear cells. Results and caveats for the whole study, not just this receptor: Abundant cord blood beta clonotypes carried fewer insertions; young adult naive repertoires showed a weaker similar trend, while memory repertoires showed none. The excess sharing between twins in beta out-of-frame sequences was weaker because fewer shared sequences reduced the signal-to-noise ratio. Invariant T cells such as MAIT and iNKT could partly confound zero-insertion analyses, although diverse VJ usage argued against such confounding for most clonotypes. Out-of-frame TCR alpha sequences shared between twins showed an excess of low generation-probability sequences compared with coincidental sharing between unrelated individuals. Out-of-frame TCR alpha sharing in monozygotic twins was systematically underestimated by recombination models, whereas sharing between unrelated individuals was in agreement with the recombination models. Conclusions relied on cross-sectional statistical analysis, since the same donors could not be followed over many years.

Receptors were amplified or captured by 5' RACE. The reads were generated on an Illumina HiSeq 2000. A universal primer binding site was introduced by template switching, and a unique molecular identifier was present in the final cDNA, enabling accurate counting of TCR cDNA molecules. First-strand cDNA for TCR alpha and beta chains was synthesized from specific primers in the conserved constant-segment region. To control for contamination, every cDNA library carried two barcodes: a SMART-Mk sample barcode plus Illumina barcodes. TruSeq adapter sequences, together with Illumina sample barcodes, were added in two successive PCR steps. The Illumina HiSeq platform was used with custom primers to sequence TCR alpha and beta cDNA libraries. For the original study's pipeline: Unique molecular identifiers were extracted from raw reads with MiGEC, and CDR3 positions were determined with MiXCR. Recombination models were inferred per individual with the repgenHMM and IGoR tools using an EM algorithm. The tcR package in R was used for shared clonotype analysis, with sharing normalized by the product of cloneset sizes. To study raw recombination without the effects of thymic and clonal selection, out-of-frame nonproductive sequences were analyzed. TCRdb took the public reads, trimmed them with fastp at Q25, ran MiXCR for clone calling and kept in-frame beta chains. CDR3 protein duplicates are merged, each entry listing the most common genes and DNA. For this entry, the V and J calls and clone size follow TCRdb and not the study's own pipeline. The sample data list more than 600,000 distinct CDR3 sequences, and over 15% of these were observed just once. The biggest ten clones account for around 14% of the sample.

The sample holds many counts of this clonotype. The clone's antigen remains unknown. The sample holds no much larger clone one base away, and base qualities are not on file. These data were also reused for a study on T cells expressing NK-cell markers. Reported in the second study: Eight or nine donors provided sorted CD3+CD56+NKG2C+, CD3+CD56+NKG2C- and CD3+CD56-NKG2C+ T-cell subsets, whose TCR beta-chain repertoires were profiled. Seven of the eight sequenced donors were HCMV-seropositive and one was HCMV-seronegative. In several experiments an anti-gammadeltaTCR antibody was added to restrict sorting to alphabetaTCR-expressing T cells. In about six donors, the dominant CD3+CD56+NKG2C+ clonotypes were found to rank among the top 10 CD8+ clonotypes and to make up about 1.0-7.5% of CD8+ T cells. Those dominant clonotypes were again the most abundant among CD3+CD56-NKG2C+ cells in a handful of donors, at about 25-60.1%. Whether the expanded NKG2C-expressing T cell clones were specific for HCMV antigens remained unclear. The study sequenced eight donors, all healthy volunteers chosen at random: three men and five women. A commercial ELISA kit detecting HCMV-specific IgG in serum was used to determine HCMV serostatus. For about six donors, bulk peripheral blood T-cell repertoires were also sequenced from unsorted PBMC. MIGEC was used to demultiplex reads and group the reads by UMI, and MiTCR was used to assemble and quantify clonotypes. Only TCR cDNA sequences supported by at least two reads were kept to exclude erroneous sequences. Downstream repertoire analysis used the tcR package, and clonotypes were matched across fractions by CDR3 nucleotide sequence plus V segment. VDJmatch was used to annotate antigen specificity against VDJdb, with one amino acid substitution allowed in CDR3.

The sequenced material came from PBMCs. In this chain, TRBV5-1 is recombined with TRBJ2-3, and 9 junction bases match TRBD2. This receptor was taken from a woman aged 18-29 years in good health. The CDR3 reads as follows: CASRLAGRTDTQYF. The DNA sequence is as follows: TGCGCCAGCAGGCTAGCGGGAAGGACAGATACGCAGTATTTT.